What follows is one T cell receptor beta chain and its context. The data were obtained in a study of PD-L1 blockade in urothelial cancer. Overall study context: At some point between 2013 and 2015, patients got going on atezolizumab, taking 1,200 mg intravenously every 3 weeks. Samples of blood were analyzed 3 weeks (second dose) and 6 weeks after treatment start. Patients arrived having already received 0 to 3 prior chemotherapy regimens.

Using immunoSEQ multiplex PCR, the repertoire was profiled, and TCRdb retains in-frame clones only, with some absent. Here the sample spans around 100,000 clones, roughly 84% being singletons. The germline gives CDR1 MDHEN, CDR2 SYDVKM. This CDR3 is built from 13 residues. V was shortened by 3 bases and J by 3 bases, with 9 bases between the two germline ends. Time point described: pretreatment peripheral blood. J is TRBJ2-7 and V is TRBV28; D gene ambiguous. Sequenced material: PBMCs, taken around atezolizumab (anti-PD-L1) treatment. This TCR was sampled from a man in his fifties or sixties with urothelial cancer. CDR3 residues: CASSLGRNYEQYF. Written as DNA, the CDR3 is TGTGCCAGCAGTTTGGGCAGAAACTACGAGCAGTACTTC.